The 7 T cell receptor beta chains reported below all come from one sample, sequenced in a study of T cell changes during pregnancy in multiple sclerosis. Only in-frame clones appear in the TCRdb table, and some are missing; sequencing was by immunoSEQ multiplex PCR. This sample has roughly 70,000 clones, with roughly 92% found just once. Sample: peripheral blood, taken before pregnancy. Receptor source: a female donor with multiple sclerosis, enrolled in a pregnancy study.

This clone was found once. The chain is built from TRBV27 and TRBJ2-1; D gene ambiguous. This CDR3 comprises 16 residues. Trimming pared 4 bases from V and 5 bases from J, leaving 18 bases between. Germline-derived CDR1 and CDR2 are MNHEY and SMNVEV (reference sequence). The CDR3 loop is CASSSPTRPPDNEQFF. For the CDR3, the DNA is TGTGCCAGCAGTTCTCCGACAAGGCCCCCCGACAATGAGCAGTTCTTC.

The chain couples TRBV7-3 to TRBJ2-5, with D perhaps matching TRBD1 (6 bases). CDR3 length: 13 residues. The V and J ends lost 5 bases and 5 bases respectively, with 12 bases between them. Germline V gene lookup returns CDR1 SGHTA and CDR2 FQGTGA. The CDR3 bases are TGTGCCAGCAGCCTCAGGGGAGCGGAGACCCAGTACTTC. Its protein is CASSLRGAETQYF.

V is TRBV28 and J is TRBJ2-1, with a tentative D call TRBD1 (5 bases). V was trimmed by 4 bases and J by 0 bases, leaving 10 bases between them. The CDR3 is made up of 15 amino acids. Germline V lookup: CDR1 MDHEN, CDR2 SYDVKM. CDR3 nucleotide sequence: TGTGCCAGCAGTTCGACAGAGACCTCCTACAATGAGCAGTTCTTC. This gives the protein CASSSTETSYNEQFF.

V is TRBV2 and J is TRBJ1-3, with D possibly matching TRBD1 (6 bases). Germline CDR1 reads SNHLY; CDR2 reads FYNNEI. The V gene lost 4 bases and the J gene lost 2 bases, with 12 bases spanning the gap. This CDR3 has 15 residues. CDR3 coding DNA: TGTGCCAGCAGTGTGCCAGGGGATGCTGGAAACACCATATATTTT. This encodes CASSVPGDAGNTIYF. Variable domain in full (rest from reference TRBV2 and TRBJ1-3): EPEVTQTPSHQVTQMGQEVILRCVPISNHLYFYWYRQILGQKVEFLVSFYNNEISEKSEIFDDQFSVERPDGSNFTLKIRSTKLEDSAMYFCASSVPGDAGNTIYFGEGSWLTVV.

Here the CDR3 reads CASRPRWGDGEQYF. In DNA, the CDR3 is TGTGCCAGCAGACCGAGATGGGGGGATGGCGAGCAGTACTTC. The rearrangement uses TRBV6-1 and TRBJ2-7; possible D gene TRBD2, 6 bases. The V end lost 6 bases, the J end lost 6 bases, and 18 bases lay between the germline ends. This CDR3 has 14 amino acids. Germline-derived CDR1 and CDR2 are MNHNS and SASEGT.

The chain's CDR3 is CASRERQGWNYGYTF. As DNA, the CDR3 is TGTGCCAGTAGGGAGAGACAGGGTTGGAACTATGGCTACACCTTC. The chain has TRBV19 and TRBJ1-2, with 7 bases aligning to TRBD1. J gave up 2 bases and V 6 bases, and 9 bases lay outside the gene matches. CDR1 LNHDA and CDR2 SQIVND come from the germline V gene (reference sequence). The CDR3 is made up of 15 amino acids.

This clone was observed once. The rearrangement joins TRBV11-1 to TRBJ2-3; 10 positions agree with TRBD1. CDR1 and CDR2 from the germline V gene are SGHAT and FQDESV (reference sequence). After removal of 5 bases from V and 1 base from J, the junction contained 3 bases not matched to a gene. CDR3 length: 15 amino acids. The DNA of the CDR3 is TGTGCCAGCAGCCCCGGGACAGGGGGCACAGATACGCAGTATTTT. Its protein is CASSPGTGGTDTQYF.